This T cell receptor beta chain was identified in a study of T cell responses to AZD1222 COVID-19 vaccine. About the research overall: Pooling covered second doses at about 4 or about 12 weeks. Study outcomes and limitations: At baseline, just a handful of AZD1222 recipients tested seropositive. Clonal diversity was possibly underestimated, and white British individuals and females predominated among donors. Repertoires were obtained only post-peak T cell response.

Assay: immunoSEQ multiplex PCR; the TCRdb copy retains only in-frame clones and omits some. In the table there are about 190,000 clones, roughly 93% of which are singletons. In the case of this clone: Its antigen is not known.

Germline V gene sequence: CDR1 SGHRS, CDR2 YFSETQ. CDR3 length: 13 residues. V shed 4 bases and J shed 5 bases, with 10 bases lying between them. The sequence derives from an adult in good health. This chain uses TRBV5-1 with TRBJ2-1, with a weak D call TRBD1 (5 bases). The sample here was peripheral blood, taken on day 0 of AZD1222 vaccination. The CDR3 reads CASSPAGNNEQFF. The CDR3 coding sequence is TGCGCCAGCAGCCCCGCAGGGAACAATGAGCAGTTCTTC.